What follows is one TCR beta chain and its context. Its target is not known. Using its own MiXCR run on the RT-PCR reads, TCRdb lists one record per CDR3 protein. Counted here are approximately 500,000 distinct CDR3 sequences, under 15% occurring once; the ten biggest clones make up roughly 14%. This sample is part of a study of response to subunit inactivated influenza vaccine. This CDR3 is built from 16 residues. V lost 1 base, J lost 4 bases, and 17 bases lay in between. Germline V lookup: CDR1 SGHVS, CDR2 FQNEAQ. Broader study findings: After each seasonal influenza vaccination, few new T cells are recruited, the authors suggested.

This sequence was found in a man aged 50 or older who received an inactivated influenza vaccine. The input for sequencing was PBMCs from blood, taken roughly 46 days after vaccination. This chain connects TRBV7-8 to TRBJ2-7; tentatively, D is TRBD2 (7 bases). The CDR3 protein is CASSLVAGSQGYEQYF. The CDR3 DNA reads TGTGCCAGCAGCTTAGTAGCGGGCTCGCAGGGGTACGAGCAGTACTTC.